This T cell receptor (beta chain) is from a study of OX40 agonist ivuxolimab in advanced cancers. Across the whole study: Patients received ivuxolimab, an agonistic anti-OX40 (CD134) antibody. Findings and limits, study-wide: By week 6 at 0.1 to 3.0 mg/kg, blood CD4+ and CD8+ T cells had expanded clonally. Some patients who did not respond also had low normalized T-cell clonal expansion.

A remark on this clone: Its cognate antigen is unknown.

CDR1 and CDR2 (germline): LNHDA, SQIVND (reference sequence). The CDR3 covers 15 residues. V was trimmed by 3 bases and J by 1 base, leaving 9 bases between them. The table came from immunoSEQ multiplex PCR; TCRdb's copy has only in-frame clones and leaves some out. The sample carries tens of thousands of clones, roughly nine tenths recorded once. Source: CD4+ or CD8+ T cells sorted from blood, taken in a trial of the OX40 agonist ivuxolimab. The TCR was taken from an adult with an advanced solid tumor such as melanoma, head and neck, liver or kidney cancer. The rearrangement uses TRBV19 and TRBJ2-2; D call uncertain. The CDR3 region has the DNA TGTGCCAGTAGTATTCGTGACTTGAACACCGGGGAGCTGTTTTTT. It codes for CASSIRDLNTGELFF. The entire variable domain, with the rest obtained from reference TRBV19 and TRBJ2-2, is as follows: DGGITQSPKYLFRKEGQNVTLSCEQNLNHDAMYWYRQDPGQGLRLIYYSQIVNDFQKGDIAEGYSVSREKKESFPLTVTSAQKNPTAFYLCASSIRDLNTGELFFGEGSRLTVL.